Sequencing of this T cell receptor beta chain was carried out in a study of shared clonotypes between healthy human individuals. Findings of the study overall: Only a few donors were included, so the genetic and exposure-history diversity represented was limited. When compared with the clonotypes that were shared by all four sorted-subset donors, the non-shared clonotypes turned out to have lower generation probabilities.

Splitting of each subset's genomic DNA was done evenly across several immunoSEQ plates. Data came from immunoSEQ multiplex PCR; TCRdb stores just in-frame clones and leaves some out. The sample includes around 1.9 million clones, 93% of them seen just once. As concerns this clone: Antigen: not known.

CD45RO-negative, CCR7-selected cells formed the naive CD8 fraction, which excluded terminally differentiated effector memory CD45RA+ cells. The clonotype originates from a man aged 18 to 29 in good health. Some clones in this sample may be carry-over from other donors' samples. The sample comprised naive CD8+ T cells from PBMCs.

In DNA, the CDR3 is TGTGCCAGCAGCCCACTTAGTGACTGGCCCTTGGACACCTTC. This sequence encodes CASSPLSDWPLDTF. The rearrangement uses TRBV7-9 and TRBJ1-2, with D unclear. CDR1 and CDR2 from the germline V gene are SEHNR and FQNEAQ (reference sequence). The V gene lost 5 bases and the J gene lost 12 bases, with 22 bases spanning the gap. The CDR3 is 14 residues long.